This T cell receptor (beta chain) emerged from a study of T cells after yellow fever vaccination. A single record per CDR3 protein comes from TCRdb applying MiXCR to the 5' RACE reads. The table lists some 260,000 distinct CDR3 sequences, around 4.9% of them singletons, with under 3.5% in the top ten. The sequences come from CD4+ T cells sorted from PBMCs, collected on the day of the yellow fever booster vaccination. This clonotype originated in a man aged 18 to 30 who received the YFV17D yellow fever vaccine.

The CDR3 nucleotides are TGTGCCAGCAGTTTAGATTCAGGGGGGTACACTGAAGCTTTCTTT. As protein: CASSLDSGGYTEAFF. V usage is TRBV12-3 or TRBV12-4 and J usage is TRBJ1-1; 7 bases are a match to TRBD1. This CDR3 comprises 15 residues. Germline trimming cut 1 base from V and 3 bases from J; bases unmatched to any gene: 5.